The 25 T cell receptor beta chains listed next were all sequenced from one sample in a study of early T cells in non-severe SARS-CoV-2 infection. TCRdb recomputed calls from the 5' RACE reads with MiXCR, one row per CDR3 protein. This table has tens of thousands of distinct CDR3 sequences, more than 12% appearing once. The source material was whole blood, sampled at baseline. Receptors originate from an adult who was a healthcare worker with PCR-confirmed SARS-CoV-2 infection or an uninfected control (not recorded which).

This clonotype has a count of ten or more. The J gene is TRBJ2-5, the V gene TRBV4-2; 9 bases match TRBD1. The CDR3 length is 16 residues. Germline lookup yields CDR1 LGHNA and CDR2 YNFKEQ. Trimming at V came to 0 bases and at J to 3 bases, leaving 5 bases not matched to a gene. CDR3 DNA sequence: TGTGCCAGCAGCCAAGACATGGGACAGGGTAAAGAGACCCAGTACTTC. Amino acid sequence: CASSQDMGQGKETQYF.

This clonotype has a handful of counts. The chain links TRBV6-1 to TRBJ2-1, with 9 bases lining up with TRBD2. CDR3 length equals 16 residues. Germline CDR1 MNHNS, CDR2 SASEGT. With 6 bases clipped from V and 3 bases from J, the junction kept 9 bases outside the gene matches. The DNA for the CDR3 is TGTGCCAGCAGCGAGACTAGCGGAAGATACTACAATGAGCAGTTCTTC. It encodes CASSETSGRYYNEQFF.

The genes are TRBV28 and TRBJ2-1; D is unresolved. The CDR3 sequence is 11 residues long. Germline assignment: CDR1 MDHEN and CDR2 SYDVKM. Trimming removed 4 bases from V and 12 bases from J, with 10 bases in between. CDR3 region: CASSSLSRQFF. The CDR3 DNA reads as TGTGCCAGCAGTTCTCTTTCGAGGCAGTTCTTC. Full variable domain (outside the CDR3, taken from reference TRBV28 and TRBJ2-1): DVKVTQSSRYLVKRTGEKVFLECVQDMDHENMFWYRQDPGLGLRLIYFSYDVKMKEKGDIPEGYSVSREKKERFSLILESASTNQTSMYLCASSSLSRQFFGPGTRLTVL.

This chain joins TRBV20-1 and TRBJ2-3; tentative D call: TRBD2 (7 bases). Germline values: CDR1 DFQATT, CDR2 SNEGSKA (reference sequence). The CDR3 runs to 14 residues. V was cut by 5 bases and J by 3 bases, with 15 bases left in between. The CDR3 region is CSAPSGGRTDTQYF. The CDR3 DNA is TGCAGTGCTCCCTCGGGGGGCAGAACAGATACGCAGTATTTT.

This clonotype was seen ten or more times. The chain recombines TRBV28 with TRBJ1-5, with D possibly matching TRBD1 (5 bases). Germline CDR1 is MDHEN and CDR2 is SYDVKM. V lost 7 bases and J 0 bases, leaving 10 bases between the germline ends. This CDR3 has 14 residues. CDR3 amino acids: CASNLGVSNQPQHF. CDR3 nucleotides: TGTGCCAGCAACCTGGGGGTTAGCAATCAGCCCCAGCATTTT.

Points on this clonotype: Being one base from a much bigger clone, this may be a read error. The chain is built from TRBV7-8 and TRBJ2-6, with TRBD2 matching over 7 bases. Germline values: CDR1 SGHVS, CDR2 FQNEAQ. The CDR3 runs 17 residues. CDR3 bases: TGTGCCACGCAGGGCGGGAGTGGCCTGTCTGGGGCCAACGTCCTGGCTTTC. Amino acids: CATQGGSGLSGANVLAF.

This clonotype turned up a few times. The DNA for the CDR3 is TGTGCCAGCTCACCGGGACTAGCGATCTACGAGCAGTACTTC. Its protein is CASSPGLAIYEQYF. V usage is TRBV2 and J usage is TRBJ2-7, with 10 bases lining up with TRBD2. This CDR3 is built from 14 residues. Trimming cost V 8 bases and J 3 bases; bases outside gene matches: 7. Germline CDR1 is SNHLY and CDR2 is FYNNEI.

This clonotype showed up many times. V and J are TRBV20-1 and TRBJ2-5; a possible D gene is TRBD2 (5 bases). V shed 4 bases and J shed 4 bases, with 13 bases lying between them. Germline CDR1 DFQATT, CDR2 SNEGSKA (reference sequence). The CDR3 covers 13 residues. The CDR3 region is CSATSRGPETQYF. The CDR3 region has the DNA TGCAGTGCTACCTCCAGAGGGCCAGAGACCCAGTACTTC.

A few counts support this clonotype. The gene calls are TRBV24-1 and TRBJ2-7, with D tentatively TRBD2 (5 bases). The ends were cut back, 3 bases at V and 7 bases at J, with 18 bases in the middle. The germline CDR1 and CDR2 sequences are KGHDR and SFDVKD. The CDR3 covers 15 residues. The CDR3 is CATSDAILGVGEQYF. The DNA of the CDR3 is TGTGCCACCAGTGATGCAATACTAGGAGTTGGTGAGCAGTACTTC.

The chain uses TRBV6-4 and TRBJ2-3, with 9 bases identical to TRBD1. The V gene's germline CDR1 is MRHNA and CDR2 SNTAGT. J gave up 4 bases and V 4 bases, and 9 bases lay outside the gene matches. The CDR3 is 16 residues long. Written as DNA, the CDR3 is TGTGCCAGCAGTGTATCGACAGGGGGAGGCGCAGATACGCAGTATTTT. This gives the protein CASSVSTGGGADTQYF.

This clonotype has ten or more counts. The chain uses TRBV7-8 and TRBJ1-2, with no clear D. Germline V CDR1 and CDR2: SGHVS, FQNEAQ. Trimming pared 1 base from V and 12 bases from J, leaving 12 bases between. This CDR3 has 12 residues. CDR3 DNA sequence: TGTGCCAGCAGCTTAGATACAGACGTGCACACCTTC. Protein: CASSLDTDVHTF.

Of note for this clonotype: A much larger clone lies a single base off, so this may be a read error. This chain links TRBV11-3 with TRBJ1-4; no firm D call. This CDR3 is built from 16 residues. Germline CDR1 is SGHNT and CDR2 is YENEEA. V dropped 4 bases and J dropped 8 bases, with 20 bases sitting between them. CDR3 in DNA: TGTGCCAGCAGCTATGAAAACTTCCCTTTACCCGAAAAACTGTTTTTT. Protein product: CASSYENFPLPEKLFF.

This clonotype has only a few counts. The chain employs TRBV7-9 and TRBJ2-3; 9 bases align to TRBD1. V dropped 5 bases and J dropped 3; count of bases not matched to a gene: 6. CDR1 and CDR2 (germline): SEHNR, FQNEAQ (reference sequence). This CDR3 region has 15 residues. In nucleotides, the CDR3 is TGTGCCAGCAGCCGAGGGACAGGGTTTACAGATACGCAGTATTTT. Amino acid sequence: CASSRGTGFTDTQYF.

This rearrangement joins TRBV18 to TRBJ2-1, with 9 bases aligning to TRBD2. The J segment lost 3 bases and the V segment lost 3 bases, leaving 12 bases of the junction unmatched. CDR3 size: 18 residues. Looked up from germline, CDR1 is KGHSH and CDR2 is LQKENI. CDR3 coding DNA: TGTGCCAGCTCACCCCTCGCCGCGGGAGGGAGAAACTACAATGAGCAGTTCTTC. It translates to CASSPLAAGGRNYNEQFF. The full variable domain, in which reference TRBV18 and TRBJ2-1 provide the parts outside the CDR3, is NAGVMQNPRHLVRRRGQEARLRCSPMKGHSHVYWYRQLPEEGLKFMVYLQKENIIDESGMPKERFSAEFPKEGPSILRIQQVVRGDSAAYFCASSPLAAGGRNYNEQFFGPGTRLTVL.

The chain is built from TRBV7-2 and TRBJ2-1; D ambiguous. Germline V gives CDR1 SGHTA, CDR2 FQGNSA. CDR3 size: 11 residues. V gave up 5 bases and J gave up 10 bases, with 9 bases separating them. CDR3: CASSPRLEQFF. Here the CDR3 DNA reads TGTGCCAGCAGCCCCCGGTTAGAGCAGTTCTTC.

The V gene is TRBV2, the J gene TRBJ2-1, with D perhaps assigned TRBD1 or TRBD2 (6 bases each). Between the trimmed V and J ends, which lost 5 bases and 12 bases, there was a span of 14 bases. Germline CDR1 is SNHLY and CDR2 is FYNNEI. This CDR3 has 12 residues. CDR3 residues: CASSKIQGGQFF. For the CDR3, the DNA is TGTGCCAGCAGTAAAATACAGGGAGGGCAGTTCTTC.

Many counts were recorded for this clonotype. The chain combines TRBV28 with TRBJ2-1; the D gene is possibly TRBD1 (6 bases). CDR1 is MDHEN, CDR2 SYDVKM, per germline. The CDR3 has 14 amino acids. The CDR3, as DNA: TGTGTTACTACAGGGAAAAACTCCTACAATGAGCAGTTCTTC. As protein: CVTTGKNSYNEQFF.

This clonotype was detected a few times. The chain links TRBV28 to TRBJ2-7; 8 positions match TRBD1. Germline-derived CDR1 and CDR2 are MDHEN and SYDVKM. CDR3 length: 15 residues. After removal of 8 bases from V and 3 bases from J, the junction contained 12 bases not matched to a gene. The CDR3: CASLPRGQGDYEQYF. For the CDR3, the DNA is TGTGCCAGCCTCCCCCGCGGACAGGGTGACTACGAGCAGTACTTC.

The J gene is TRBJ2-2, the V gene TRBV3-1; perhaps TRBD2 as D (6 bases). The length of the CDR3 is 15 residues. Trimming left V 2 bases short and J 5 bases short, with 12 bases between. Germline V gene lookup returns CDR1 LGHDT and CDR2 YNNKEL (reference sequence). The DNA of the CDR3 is TGTGCCAGCAGCCAATTAGGGAGGACTACCGGGGAGCTGTTTTTT. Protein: CASSQLGRTTGELFF.

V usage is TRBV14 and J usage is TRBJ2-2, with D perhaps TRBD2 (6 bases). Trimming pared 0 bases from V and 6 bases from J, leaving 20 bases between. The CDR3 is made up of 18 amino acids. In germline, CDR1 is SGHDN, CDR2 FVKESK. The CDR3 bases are TGTGCCAGCAGCCAAGATCGGTGGAGACTAGGAGTCCCCGGGGAGCTGTTTTTT. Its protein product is CASSQDRWRLGVPGELFF.

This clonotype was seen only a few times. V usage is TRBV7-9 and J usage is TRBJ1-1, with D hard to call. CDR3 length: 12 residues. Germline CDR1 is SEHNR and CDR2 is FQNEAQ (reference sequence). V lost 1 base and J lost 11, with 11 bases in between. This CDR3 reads CASSLESRAAFF. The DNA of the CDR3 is TGTGCCAGCAGCTTAGAGAGTAGGGCGGCTTTCTTT.

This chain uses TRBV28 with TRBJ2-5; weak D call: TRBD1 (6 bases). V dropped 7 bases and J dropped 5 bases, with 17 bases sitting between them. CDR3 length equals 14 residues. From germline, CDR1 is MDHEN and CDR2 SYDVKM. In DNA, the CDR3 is TGTGCCAGCACGAAGACAGGCCTCCGTGAGACCCAGTACTTC. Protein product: CASTKTGLRETQYF.

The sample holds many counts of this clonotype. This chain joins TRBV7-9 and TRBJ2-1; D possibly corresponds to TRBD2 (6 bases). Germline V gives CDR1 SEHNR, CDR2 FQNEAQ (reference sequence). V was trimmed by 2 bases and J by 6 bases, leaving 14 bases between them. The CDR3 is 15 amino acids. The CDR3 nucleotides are TGTGCCAGCAGCTTAATGGGAGGCAGGACCAATGAGCAGTTCTTC. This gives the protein CASSLMGGRTNEQFF.

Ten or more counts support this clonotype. The CDR3 DNA is TGTGCCAGCAGTTTGTTTCCCCCCGGACTAGCGGGAAGCACAGATACGCAGTATTTT. Its translation is CASSLFPPGLAGSTDTQYF. The rearrangement joins TRBV28 to TRBJ2-3; TRBD2 agrees at 12 bases. This CDR3 comprises 19 residues. Germline V gene data show CDR1 as MDHEN and CDR2 as SYDVKM. Losses at the gene ends were 3 bases for V and 0 bases for J; bases not matched to a gene: 10.

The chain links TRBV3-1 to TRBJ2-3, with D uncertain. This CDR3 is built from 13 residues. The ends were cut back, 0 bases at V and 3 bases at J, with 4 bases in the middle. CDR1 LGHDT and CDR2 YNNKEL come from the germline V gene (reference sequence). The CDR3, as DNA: TGTGCCAGCAGCCAAGATCCGACAGATACGCAGTATTTT. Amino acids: CASSQDPTDTQYF.